One and the same sample provided the 30 T cell receptor beta chains below, sequenced in a study of blood T cell repertoires in COVID-19. Some clones are missing from TCRdb's copy, which holds only in-frame ones; the method was immunoSEQ multiplex PCR. The table records about 340,000 clones, 80% to 90% of them present only once. Sequenced sample: peripheral blood. The receptors originated from a woman aged 50 to 65 with COVID-19, enrolled during active disease.

The chain has TRBV11-3 and TRBJ2-7, with TRBD2 as a possible D gene (5 bases). This CDR3 contains 16 residues. Per the germline V gene, CDR1 is SGHNT and CDR2 is YENEEA. The V end lost 5 bases, the J end lost 0 bases, and 17 bases lay between the germline ends. The CDR3 region is CASSRPSEVSSYEQYF. The CDR3 bases are TGTGCCAGCAGCCGCCCCTCGGAGGTCTCCTCCTACGAGCAGTACTTC.

The CDR3 sequence: CAWTRVRTEAFF. In DNA, the CDR3 is TGTGCCTGGACCCGAGTACGTACTGAAGCTTTCTTT. The rearrangement joins TRBV30 to TRBJ1-1; D call uncertain. There are 12 residues in the CDR3. Trimming stripped 4 bases from V and 5 bases from J, with 11 bases between. Germline CDR1 is GTSNPN and CDR2 is SVGIG (reference sequence).

This clone appeared a few times. The chain is built from TRBV18 and TRBJ1-1; D possibly corresponds to TRBD1 (6 bases). The CDR3 totals 16 residues. The V and J ends lost 3 bases and 0 bases respectively, with 14 bases between them. In germline, CDR1 is KGHSH, CDR2 LQKENI. The CDR3 is CASSPMTGSMNTEAFF. CDR3 in DNA: TGTGCCAGCTCACCCATGACAGGATCTATGAACACTGAAGCTTTCTTT. The whole variable domain, filled in from reference TRBV18 and TRBJ1-1, reads NAGVMQNPRHLVRRRGQEARLRCSPMKGHSHVYWYRQLPEEGLKFMVYLQKENIIDESGMPKERFSAEFPKEGPSILRIQQVVRGDSAAYFCASSPMTGSMNTEAFFGQGTRLTVV.

The chain has TRBV27 and TRBJ2-7, with 11 bases matching TRBD2. Looked up from germline, CDR1 is MNHEY and CDR2 is SMNVEV (reference sequence). The V and J ends lost 4 bases and 3 bases, in that order; junction bases with no gene match: 8. This CDR3 contains 16 residues. The CDR3 DNA reads as TGTGCCAGCAGTTACCACACTAGCGGGAGATTCTACGAGCAGTACTTC. This translates into CASSYHTSGRFYEQYF.

The chain couples TRBV6-1 to TRBJ1-5; D remains unclear. Between the trimmed V and J ends, which lost 3 bases and 5 bases, there was a span of 11 bases. Looked up from germline, CDR1 is MNHNS and CDR2 is SASEGT. This CDR3 contains 14 residues. The CDR3 DNA is TGTGCCAGCAGTGAGTTCGGGGTGGATCAGCCCCAGCATTTT. Its protein product is CASSEFGVDQPQHF.

The chain links TRBV24-1 to TRBJ2-6; D perhaps matches TRBD1 (6 bases). V was pared by 1 base and J by 0 bases, with 12 bases between. The germline V gene has CDR1 KGHDR and CDR2 SFDVKD. This CDR3 region has 18 residues. The CDR3 loop is CATSDFRQVSSGANVLTF. In DNA form, the CDR3 reads TGTGCCACCAGTGATTTTAGACAGGTTAGCTCTGGGGCCAACGTCCTGACTTTC.

This clone is a singleton in its sample. J is TRBJ1-1 and V is TRBV9, with D uncertain. The germline V and J ends were trimmed by 0 bases and 6 bases, with 15 bases remaining between them. CDR3 size: 15 residues. Germline V gives CDR1 SGDLS, CDR2 YYNGEE. In DNA, the CDR3 is TGTGCCAGCAGCGTAGATACGGAGAGTCGTGCTGAAGCTTTCTTT. Translated: CASSVDTESRAEAFF.

This chain uses TRBV7-9 with TRBJ2-3; 7 bases fit TRBD2. V lost 3 bases, J lost 0 bases, and 3 bases stayed unmatched. The CDR3 sequence is 15 residues long. Germline V lookup: CDR1 SEHNR, CDR2 FQNEAQ (reference sequence). CDR3 sequence reads: CASSFGGGSTDTQYF. As DNA, the CDR3 is TGTGCCAGCAGCTTTGGCGGGGGTAGCACAGATACGCAGTATTTT.

The chain couples TRBV11-3 to TRBJ1-1; D might be TRBD1 (6 bases). Per the germline V gene, CDR1 is SGHNT and CDR2 is YENEEA. This CDR3 region has 14 residues. Trimming took 3 bases from V and 1 from J, leaving 9 bases between them. The CDR3 here is CASSFRGPNTEAFF. The CDR3 DNA is TGTGCCAGCAGCTTCAGGGGCCCGAACACTGAAGCTTTCTTT.

This chain connects TRBV10-3 to TRBJ1-4, with TRBD1 matching over 7 bases. The germline V gene has CDR1 ENHRY and CDR2 SYGVKD. V shed 10 bases and J 3 bases; nucleotides not matched to a gene: 8. The CDR3 length is 14 residues. This CDR3 reads CATDQTGSNEKLFF. CDR3 nucleotide sequence: TGTGCCACCGACCAGACAGGGTCTAATGAAAAACTGTTTTTT.

The chain has TRBV7-2 and TRBJ2-1; 10 bases agree with TRBD2. The V segment lost 5 bases and the J segment 6 bases; nucleotides outside the gene matches: 4. The CDR3 covers 14 residues. The germline gives CDR1 SGHTA, CDR2 FQGNSA. The DNA of the CDR3 is TGTGCCAGCAGCGACGTAGCGGGAGGCAATGAGCAGTTCTTC. This sequence encodes CASSDVAGGNEQFF.

The V call is TRBV3-1 (or the pseudogene TRBV3-2), the J call TRBJ2-7, with D perhaps matching TRBD1 (7 bases). The CDR3 sequence is 14 residues long. The germline CDR1 and CDR2 sequences are LGHDT and YNNKEL (reference sequence). Deletions cut 0 bases from V and 6 bases from J, with 12 bases between. CDR3 sequence (DNA): TGTGCCAGCAGCCAAGATTGGCAGGGGGGCGAGCAGTACTTC. Translated: CASSQDWQGGEQYF.

The chain links TRBV21-1 to TRBJ1-3. TRBV21-1 is noted as a pseudogene. The CDR3 length is 15 residues. The CDR3 coding sequence is TGTGCCAGCAGCAAAGATCCCCTCTCTGGAAACACCATATATTTT. Translated: CASSKDPLSGNTIYF.

The rearrangement links TRBV7-6 to TRBJ2-1, with a tentative D call TRBD2 (6 bases). Germline CDR1 is SGHVS and CDR2 is FNYEAQ. V lost 0 bases, J lost 7 bases, and 16 bases lay in between. The CDR3 covers 16 residues. The CDR3 sequence: CASSLAPGGNPNEQFF. CDR3 coding DNA: TGTGCCAGCAGCTTAGCGCCTGGGGGGAACCCGAATGAGCAGTTCTTC.

This clone was counted only a few times. The rearrangement joins TRBV7-9 to TRBJ1-2; TRBD1 aligns across 12 bases. V lost 5 bases, J lost 7 bases, and 8 bases stayed unmatched. Germline loops: CDR1 SEHNR, CDR2 FQNEAQ (reference sequence). This CDR3 has 15 amino acids. CDR3 region: CASSVTGTGGRGYTF. The CDR3 DNA is TGTGCCAGCAGCGTCACCGGGACAGGGGGCCGTGGCTACACCTTC.

This rearrangement joins TRBV6-5 to TRBJ1-3; 7 bases are a match to TRBD1. J gave up 3 bases and V 6 bases, and 2 bases lay outside the gene matches. CDR1 is MNHEY, CDR2 SVGAGI, per germline. The CDR3 has 13 amino acids. CDR3 residues: CASSRTGGNTIYF. CDR3 DNA: TGTGCCAGCAGCCGGACAGGTGGAAACACCATATATTTT.

This chain uses TRBV19 with TRBJ2-7; 7 nucleotides agree with TRBD1. The J segment lost 6 bases and the V segment lost 2 bases, leaving 4 bases of the junction unmatched. The germline V gene has CDR1 LNHDA and CDR2 SQIVND (reference sequence). There are 13 residues in the CDR3. The CDR3 loop is CASSIWDRSEQYF. The CDR3 region has the DNA TGTGCCAGTAGTATATGGGACAGATCCGAGCAGTACTTC.

CDR3 protein: CASSSGTSVVNEQFF. CDR3 in DNA: TGTGCCAGCAGCAGCGGGACTAGCGTGGTAAATGAGCAGTTCTTC. The V call is TRBV5-5, the J call TRBJ2-1; 10 nucleotides align to TRBD2. Unmatched junction bases numbered 8, after V lost 4 bases and J lost 7 bases. The CDR3 spans 15 residues. Germline-derived CDR1 and CDR2 are SGHKS and YYEKEE (reference sequence). Based on the CDR3 plus reference TRBV5-5 and TRBJ2-1, the full variable domain is DAGVTQSPTHLIKTRGQQVTLRCSPISGHKSVSWYQQVLGQGPQFIFQYYEKEERGRGNFPDRFSARQFPNYSSELNVNALLLGDSALYLCASSSGTSVVNEQFFGPGTRLTVL.

In this sample, this clone turned up once. The chain has TRBV7-9 and TRBJ1-2; 7 bases line up with TRBD1. J gave up 5 bases and V 4 bases, and 7 bases lay outside the gene matches. Germline V lookup: CDR1 SEHNR, CDR2 FQNEAQ (reference sequence). This CDR3 has 14 residues. Here the CDR3 DNA reads TGTGCCAGCAGCTGGGGGCAGGGGGAGTATGGCTACACCTTC. This encodes CASSWGQGEYGYTF.

The CDR3 nucleotides read TGTGCCAGTAGAGTAGCGGGAGGGGCGGGCAATGAGCAGTTCTTC. Translation: CASRVAGGAGNEQFF. The gene calls are TRBV19 and TRBJ2-1; 11 bases match TRBD2. The V and J ends lost 6 bases and 6 bases, in that order; junction bases with no gene match: 7. In germline, CDR1 is LNHDA, CDR2 SQIVND (reference sequence). This CDR3 contains 15 residues.

The rearrangement links TRBV10-2 to TRBJ2-6; unclear D gene. Germline values: CDR1 WSHSY, CDR2 SAAADI. There are 16 residues in the CDR3. V was shortened by 2 bases and J by 0 bases, with 8 bases between the two germline ends. The CDR3 protein is CASSEAASSGANVLTF. CDR3 in DNA: TGCGCCAGCAGTGAGGCCGCCAGCTCTGGGGCCAACGTCCTGACTTTC.

V gene TRBV5-1 combines with J gene TRBJ2-7, with 12 bases that match TRBD2. CDR1 is SGHRS and CDR2 is YFSETQ in the germline V gene. The trim removed 5 bases at V and 4 bases at J, leaving 4 bases unmatched. The length of the CDR3 is 14 residues. Written as DNA, the CDR3 is TGCGCCAGCAGGTTAACTAGCGGGGGGTACGAGCAGTACTTC. Residues: CASRLTSGGYEQYF. The entire variable domain, with the rest obtained from reference TRBV5-1 and TRBJ2-7, is as follows: KAGVTQTPRYLIKTRGQQVTLSCSPISGHRSVSWYQQTPGQGLQFLFEYFSETQRNKGNFPGRFSGRQFSNSRSEMNVSTLELGDSALYLCASRLTSGGYEQYFGPGTRLTVT.

The chain carries TRBV9 and TRBJ2-7; D uncertain. The CDR3 is 10 amino acids. Trimming took 4 bases from V and 4 from J, leaving 3 bases between them. Germline-derived CDR1 and CDR2 are SGDLS and YYNGEE. CDR3 bases: TGTGCCAGCAGCCCGTACGAGCAGTACTTC. The encoded protein is CASSPYEQYF. Together with reference TRBV9 and TRBJ2-7, the CDR3 gives the full variable domain: DSGVTQTPKHLITATGQRVTLRCSPRSGDLSVYWYQQSLDQGLQFLIQYYNGEERAKGNILERFSAQQFPDLHSELNLSSLELGDSALYFCASSPYEQYFGPGTRLTVT.

Here the CDR3 reads CASSEAPGFLSNQPQHF. CDR3 DNA sequence: TGTGCCAGCAGTGAAGCGCCCGGGTTCTTGAGCAATCAGCCCCAGCATTTT. The V gene is TRBV6-1, the J gene TRBJ1-5; D remains ambiguous. V lost 0 bases and J 1 base, leaving 13 bases between the germline ends. Germline V CDR1 and CDR2: MNHNS, SASEGT. The CDR3 sequence is 17 residues long.

This chain uses TRBV9 with TRBJ2-7; TRBD1 matches 10 bases. V lost 2 bases, J lost 3 bases, and 11 bases stayed unmatched. The CDR3 has 17 amino acids. Germline V gives CDR1 SGDLS, CDR2 YYNGEE. The CDR3 protein is CASSVGTTGTGVYEQYF. The CDR3 nucleotides read TGTGCCAGCAGCGTGGGGACAACCGGGACAGGGGTCTACGAGCAGTACTTC.

The chain carries TRBV7-2 and TRBJ2-1, with TRBD2 matching 10 bases. CDR1 and CDR2 from the germline V gene are SGHTA and FQGNSA. V lost 3 bases to trimming and J lost 8 bases; unmatched junction nucleotides: 1. The CDR3 is 13 amino acids. The CDR3 DNA follows: TGTGCCAGCAGCTTCGGGACTAGCGATGAGCAGTTCTTC. Amino acids: CASSFGTSDEQFF.

V usage is TRBV7-9 and J usage is TRBJ2-3, with 9 positions matching TRBD1. Germline values: CDR1 SEHNR, CDR2 FQNEAQ (reference sequence). V lost 3 bases, J lost 3 bases, and 4 bases stayed unmatched. The CDR3 is made up of 15 amino acids. The chain's CDR3 is CASSFTGGRTDTQYF. The CDR3 nucleotides are TGTGCCAGCAGCTTTACAGGGGGCAGGACAGATACGCAGTATTTT.

The gene calls are TRBV2 and TRBJ2-5, with 10 bases identical to TRBD2. V lost 3 bases and J lost 4; bases outside the gene matches: 5. The germline V gene has CDR1 SNHLY and CDR2 FYNNEI. The CDR3 runs to 15 residues. The CDR3 coding sequence is TGTGCCAGCAGTGATCTAGCGGGAGATGCAGAGACCCAGTACTTC. It translates to CASSDLAGDAETQYF.

J is TRBJ1-4 and V is TRBV9; no definite D call. The CDR3 is made up of 14 amino acids. Looked up from germline, CDR1 is SGDLS and CDR2 is YYNGEE. The V end lost 4 bases, the J end lost 0 bases, and 7 bases lay between the germline ends. The CDR3 DNA sequence: TGTGCCAGCAGCCCCCTGTCAACTAATGAAAAACTGTTTTTT. Residues: CASSPLSTNEKLFF.

The CDR3 DNA is TGCGCCAGCAGCCCCGGACAGGGTAAGATCTCTGAAGCTTTCTTT. Protein sequence: CASSPGQGKISEAFF. The rearrangement joins TRBV4-3 to TRBJ1-1, with 8 positions matching TRBD1. Trimming removed 4 bases from V and 6 bases from J; junction bases left unmatched: 10. This CDR3 comprises 15 residues. Germline V CDR1 and CDR2: LGHNA, YSLEER.